This T cell receptor beta chain was sequenced in a study of T cell clonality in common variable immunodeficiency. This clone was detected a few times. The DNA ends 3 residues before the CDR3 does, and the rest of the CDR3 is filled in from the germline J gene. Control and CVID samples contributed equal amounts of genomic DNA. Assay used: immunoSEQ multiplex PCR; TCRdb lists only in-frame clones, some missing. Sampling found around 39,000 clones, none seen once. The germline V gene has CDR1 KGHSH and CDR2 LQKENI. The CDR3 runs 15 residues. This receptor was identified in a person between 18 and 75 years old in good health. The material sequenced was peripheral blood mononuclear cells. This chain links TRBV18 with TRBJ1-2; weak D call: TRBD1 (5 bases). Partial CDR3 DNA: TGTGCCAGCTCACCACGGGCTAGCGGGGACTACGAC. This encodes CASSPRASGDYD. The entire CDR3 reads CASSPRASGDYDYTF.